This T cell receptor (beta chain) derives from a study of OX40 agonist ivuxolimab in advanced cancers. Whole-study context: As their treatment, patients were administered ivuxolimab, an agonistic anti-OX40 (CD134) antibody. Dose-escalation patients were diagnosed with hepatocellular carcinoma, melanoma, renal cell cancer or head and neck cancer. General study findings and limits: At 0.1 to 3.0 mg/kg and by week 6, CD4+ and CD8+ T cells in the blood had expanded clonally.

On this clone itself: Antigen unknown.

Germline V CDR1 and CDR2: MDHEN, SYDVKM. The CDR3 is made up of 15 amino acids. Between the trimmed V and J ends, which lost 2 bases and 4 bases, there was a span of 14 bases. The table came from immunoSEQ multiplex PCR; TCRdb's copy has only in-frame clones and leaves some out. The sample records more than 70,000 clones, about 85% being singletons. This clonotype originated in an adult with an advanced solid tumor such as melanoma, head and neck, liver or kidney cancer. Sample: CD4+ or CD8+ T cells sorted from blood, taken in a trial of the OX40 agonist ivuxolimab. The chain combines TRBV28 with TRBJ1-2, with D possibly being TRBD1 (6 bases). The CDR3 sequence is CASSLPTQGGYGYTF. CDR3 in DNA: TGTGCCAGCAGTTTACCCACGCAAGGGGGCTATGGCTACACCTTC.